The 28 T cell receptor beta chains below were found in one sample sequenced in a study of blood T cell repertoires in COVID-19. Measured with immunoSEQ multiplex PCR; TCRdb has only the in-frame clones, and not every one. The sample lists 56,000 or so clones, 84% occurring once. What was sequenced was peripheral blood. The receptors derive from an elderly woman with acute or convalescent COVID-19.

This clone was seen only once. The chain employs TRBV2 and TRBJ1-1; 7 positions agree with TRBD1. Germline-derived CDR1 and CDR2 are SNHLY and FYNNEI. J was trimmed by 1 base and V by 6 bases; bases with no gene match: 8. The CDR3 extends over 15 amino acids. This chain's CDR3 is CASRLTGTENTEAFF. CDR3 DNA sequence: TGTGCCAGCAGACTTACCGGGACAGAGAACACTGAAGCTTTCTTT.

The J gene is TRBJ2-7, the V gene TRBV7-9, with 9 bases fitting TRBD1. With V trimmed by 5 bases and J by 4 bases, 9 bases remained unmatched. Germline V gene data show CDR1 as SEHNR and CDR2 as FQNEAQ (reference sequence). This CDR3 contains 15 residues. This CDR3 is CASSPALGQGYEQYF. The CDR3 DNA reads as TGTGCCAGCAGCCCAGCCCTGGGACAGGGTTACGAGCAGTACTTC.

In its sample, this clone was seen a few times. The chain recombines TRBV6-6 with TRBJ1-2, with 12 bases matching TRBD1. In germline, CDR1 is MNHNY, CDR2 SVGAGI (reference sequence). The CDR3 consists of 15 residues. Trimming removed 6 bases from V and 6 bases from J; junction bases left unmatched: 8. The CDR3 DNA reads TGTGCCAGCAGCAAGGGACAGGGGGCGTCCGATGGCTACACCTTC. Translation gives CASSKGQGASDGYTF.

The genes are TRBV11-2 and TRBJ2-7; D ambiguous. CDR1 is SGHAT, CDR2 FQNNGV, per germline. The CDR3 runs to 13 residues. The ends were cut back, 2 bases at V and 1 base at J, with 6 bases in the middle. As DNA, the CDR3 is TGTGCCAGCAGCTTACACAAGTCCTACGAGCAGTACTTC. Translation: CASSLHKSYEQYF.

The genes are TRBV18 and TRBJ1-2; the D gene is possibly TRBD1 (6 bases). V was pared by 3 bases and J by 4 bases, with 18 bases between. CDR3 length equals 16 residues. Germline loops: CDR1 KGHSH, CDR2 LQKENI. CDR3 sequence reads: CASSPTGSGGAYGYTF. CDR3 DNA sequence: TGTGCCAGCTCACCGACTGGGTCCGGGGGGGCCTATGGCTACACCTTC.

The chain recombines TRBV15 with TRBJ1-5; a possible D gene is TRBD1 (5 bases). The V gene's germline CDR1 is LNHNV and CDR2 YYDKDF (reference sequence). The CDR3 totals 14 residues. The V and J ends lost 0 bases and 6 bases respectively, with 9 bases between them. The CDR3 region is CATSRERQSQPQHF. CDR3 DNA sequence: TGTGCCACCAGCAGAGAGCGACAGTCTCAGCCCCAGCATTTT.

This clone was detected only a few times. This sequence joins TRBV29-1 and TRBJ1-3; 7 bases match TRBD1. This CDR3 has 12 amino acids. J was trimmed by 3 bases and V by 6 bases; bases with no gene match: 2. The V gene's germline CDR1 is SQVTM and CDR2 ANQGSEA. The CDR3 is CSVGTDGNTIYF. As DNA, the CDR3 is TGCAGCGTCGGGACAGATGGAAACACCATATATTTT.

CDR3 DNA sequence: TGTGCCAGCTCACCCCTGCTGAGGGGAGGGGACACTGAAGCTTTCTTT. It is translated as CASSPLLRGGDTEAFF. V is TRBV18 and J is TRBJ1-1; a weak D match, TRBD1 (5 bases). The germline CDR1 and CDR2 sequences are KGHSH and LQKENI. V was trimmed by 3 bases and J by 3 bases, leaving 17 bases between them. This CDR3 is built from 16 residues.

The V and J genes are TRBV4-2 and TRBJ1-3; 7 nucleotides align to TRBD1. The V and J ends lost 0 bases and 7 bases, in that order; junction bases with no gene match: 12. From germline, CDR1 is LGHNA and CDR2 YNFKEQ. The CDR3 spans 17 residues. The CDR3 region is CASSQDLTTGRRNTIYF. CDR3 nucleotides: TGTGCCAGCAGCCAAGACTTAACGACAGGGAGGCGTAACACCATATATTTT.

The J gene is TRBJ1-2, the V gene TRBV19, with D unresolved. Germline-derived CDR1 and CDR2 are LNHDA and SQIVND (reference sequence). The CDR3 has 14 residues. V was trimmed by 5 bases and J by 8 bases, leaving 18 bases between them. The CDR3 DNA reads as TGTGCCAGTAGTCCTGTAGAGGCACGAACGGGCTACACCTTC. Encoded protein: CASSPVEARTGYTF.

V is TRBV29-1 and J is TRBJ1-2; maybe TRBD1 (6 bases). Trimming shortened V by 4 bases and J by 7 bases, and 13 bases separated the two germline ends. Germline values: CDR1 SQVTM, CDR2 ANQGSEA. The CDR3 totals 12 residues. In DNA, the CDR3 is TGCAGCGTTGTTGGCCAGGGGTTTGGCTACACCTTC. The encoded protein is CSVVGQGFGYTF.

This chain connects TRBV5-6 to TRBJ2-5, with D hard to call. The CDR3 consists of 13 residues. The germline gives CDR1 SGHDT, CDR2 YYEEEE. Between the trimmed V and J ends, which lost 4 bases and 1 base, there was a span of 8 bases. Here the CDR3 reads CASSNRAQETQYF. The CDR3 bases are TGTGCCAGCAGCAACAGAGCCCAAGAGACCCAGTACTTC.

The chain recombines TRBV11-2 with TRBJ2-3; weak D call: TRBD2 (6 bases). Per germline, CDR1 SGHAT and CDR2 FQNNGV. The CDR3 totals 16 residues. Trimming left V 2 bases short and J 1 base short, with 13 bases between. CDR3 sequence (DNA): TGTGCCAGCAGCTTACGGCGGGGAATCGGCACAGATACGCAGTATTTT. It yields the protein CASSLRRGIGTDTQYF.

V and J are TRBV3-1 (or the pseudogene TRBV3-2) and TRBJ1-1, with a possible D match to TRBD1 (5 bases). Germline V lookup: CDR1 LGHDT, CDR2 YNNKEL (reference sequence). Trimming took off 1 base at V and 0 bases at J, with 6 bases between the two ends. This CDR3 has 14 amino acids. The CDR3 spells CASSQGQMNTEAFF. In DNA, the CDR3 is TGTGCCAGCAGCCAAGGACAGATGAACACTGAAGCTTTCTTT.

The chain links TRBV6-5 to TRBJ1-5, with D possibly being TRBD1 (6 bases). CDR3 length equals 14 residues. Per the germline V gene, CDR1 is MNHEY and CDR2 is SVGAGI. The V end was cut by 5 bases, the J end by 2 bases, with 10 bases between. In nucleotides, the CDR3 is TGTGCCAGCAGTACAGGGTGGGGCAATCAGCCCCAGCATTTT. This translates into CASSTGWGNQPQHF.

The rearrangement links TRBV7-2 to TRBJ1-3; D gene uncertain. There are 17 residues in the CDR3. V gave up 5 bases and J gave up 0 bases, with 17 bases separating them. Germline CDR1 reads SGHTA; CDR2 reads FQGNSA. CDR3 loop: CASSPPAAGRSGNTIYF. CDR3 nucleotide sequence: TGTGCCAGCAGCCCTCCCGCCGCAGGCCGCTCTGGAAACACCATATATTTT.

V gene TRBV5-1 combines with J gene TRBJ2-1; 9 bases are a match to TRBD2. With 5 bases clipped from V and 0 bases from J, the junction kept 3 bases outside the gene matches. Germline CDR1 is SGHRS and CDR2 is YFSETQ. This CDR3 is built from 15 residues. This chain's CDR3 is CASSYSGGSYNEQFF. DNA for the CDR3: TGCGCCAGCAGTTATAGCGGGGGCTCCTACAATGAGCAGTTCTTC.

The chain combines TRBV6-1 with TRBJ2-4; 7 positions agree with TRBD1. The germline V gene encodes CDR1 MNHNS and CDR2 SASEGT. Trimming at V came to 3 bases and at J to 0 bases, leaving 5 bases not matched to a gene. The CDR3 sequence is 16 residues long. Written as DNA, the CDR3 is TGTGCCAGCAGTGACACAGACAGGGTAGCCAAAAACATTCAGTACTTC. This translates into CASSDTDRVAKNIQYF.

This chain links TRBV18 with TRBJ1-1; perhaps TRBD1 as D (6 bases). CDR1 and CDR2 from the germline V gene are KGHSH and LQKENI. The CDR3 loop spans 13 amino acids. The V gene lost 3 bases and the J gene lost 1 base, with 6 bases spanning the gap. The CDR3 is CASSPGQNTEAFF. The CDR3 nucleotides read TGTGCCAGCTCACCGGGACAGAACACTGAAGCTTTCTTT.

CDR3 protein: CAISESNSKETQYF. The CDR3 bases are TGTGCCATCAGTGAGTCTAATAGTAAAGAGACCCAGTACTTC. This chain links TRBV10-3 with TRBJ2-5; D remains unclear. In germline, CDR1 is ENHRY, CDR2 SYGVKD. CDR3 length equals 14 residues. Trimming took off 0 bases at V and 3 bases at J, with 8 bases between the two ends.

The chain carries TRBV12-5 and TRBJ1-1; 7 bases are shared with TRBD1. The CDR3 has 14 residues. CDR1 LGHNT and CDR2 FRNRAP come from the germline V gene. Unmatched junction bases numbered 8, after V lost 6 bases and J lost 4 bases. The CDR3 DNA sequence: TGTGCTAGTGGGCAGGGGGTTGGCGGCACTGAAGCTTTCTTT. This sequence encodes CASGQGVGGTEAFF.

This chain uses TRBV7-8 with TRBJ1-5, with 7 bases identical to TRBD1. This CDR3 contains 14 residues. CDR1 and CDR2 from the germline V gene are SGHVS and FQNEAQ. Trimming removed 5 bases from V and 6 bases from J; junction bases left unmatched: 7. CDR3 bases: TGTGCCAGCAGCACCTCGACAGGGCCTCAGCCCCAGCATTTT. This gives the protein CASSTSTGPQPQHF.

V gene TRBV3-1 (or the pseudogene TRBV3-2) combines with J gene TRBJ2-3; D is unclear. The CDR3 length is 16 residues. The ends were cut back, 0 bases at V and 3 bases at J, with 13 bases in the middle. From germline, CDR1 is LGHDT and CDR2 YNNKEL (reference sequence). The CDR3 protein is CASSQERITGTDTQYF. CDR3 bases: TGTGCCAGCAGCCAAGAAAGGATAACCGGGACAGATACGCAGTATTTT.

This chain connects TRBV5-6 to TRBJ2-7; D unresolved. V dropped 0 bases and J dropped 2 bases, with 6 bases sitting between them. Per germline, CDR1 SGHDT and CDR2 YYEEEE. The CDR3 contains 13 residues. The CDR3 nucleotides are TGTGCCAGCAGCTTGGTGTACACCTACGAGCAGTACTTC. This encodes CASSLVYTYEQYF.

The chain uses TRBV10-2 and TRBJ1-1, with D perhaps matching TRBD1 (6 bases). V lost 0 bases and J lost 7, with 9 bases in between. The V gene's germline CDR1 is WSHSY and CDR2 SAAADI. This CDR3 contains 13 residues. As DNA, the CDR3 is TGCGCCAGCAGTGAGTCTCGGACAGATGAAGCTTTCTTT. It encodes CASSESRTDEAFF.

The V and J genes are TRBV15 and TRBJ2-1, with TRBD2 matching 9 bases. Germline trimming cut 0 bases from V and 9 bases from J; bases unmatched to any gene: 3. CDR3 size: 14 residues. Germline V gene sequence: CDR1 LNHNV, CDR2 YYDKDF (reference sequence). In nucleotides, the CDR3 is TGTGCCACCAGCAGAGATCTAGCGGGGACTGAGCAGTTCTTC. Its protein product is CATSRDLAGTEQFF.

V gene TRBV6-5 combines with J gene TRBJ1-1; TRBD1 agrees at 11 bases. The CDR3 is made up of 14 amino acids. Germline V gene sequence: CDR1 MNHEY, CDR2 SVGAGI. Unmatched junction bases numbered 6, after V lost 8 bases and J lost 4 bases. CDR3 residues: CASGTGGGSTEAFF. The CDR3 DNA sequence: TGTGCCAGCGGGACAGGGGGAGGGTCCACTGAAGCTTTCTTT.

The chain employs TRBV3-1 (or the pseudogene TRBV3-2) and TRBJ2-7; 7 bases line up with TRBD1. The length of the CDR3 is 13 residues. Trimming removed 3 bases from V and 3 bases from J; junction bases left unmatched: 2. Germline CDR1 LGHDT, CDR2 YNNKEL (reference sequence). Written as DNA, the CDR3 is TGTGCCAGCAGCCACGGGACAGACTACGAGCAGTACTTC. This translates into CASSHGTDYEQYF.